The rows below give T cell receptor beta chains drawn from one sample of a study of response to subunit inactivated influenza vaccine. From the RT-PCR reads, TCRdb called clonotypes with MiXCR, one entry per CDR3 protein. The sample gives about 780,000 distinct CDR3 sequences, under 20% of which show up once; roughly a tenth is in the top ten. Sequenced material: PBMCs from blood, taken more than 4 days after vaccination. These receptors were obtained from a man between 50 and 59 years old who received an inactivated influenza vaccine. Each CDR3 is given with its conserved first and last residue. A D gene is named only where the DNA matches it firmly. Rows may omit the clone size; those that give it use once, few, many or a size class.

D: -
J: TRBJ2-7
V: TRBV5-8
size: -
DNA: TGTGCCAGCAGCTTGTACGAGGGAAAATCCTACGAGCAGTACTTC
CDR3: CASSLYEGKSYEQYF

D: -
J: TRBJ2-3
V: TRBV12-3/TRBV12-4
size: -
DNA: TGTGCCAGCAGTTTATTTTGGCAGGGATATAGCACAGATACGCAGTATTTT
CDR3: CASSLFWQGYSTDTQYF

D: TRBD1
J: TRBJ1-2
V: TRBV9
size: -
DNA: TGTGCCATTCGAGGGGTGACAGGGGATGGCTACACCTTC
CDR3: CAIRGVTGDGYTF

D: TRBD1
J: TRBJ2-2
V: TRBV12-3/TRBV12-4
size: few
DNA: TGTGCCAGCAGCCAGGGGGTGGTCGACACCGGGGAGCTGTTTTTT
CDR3: CASSQGVVDTGELFF

D: TRBD2
J: TRBJ2-1
V: TRBV30
size: few
DNA: TGTGCCTGGAGTGTAGGGACTAGTAATACTGAGCAGTTCTTC
CDR3: CAWSVGTSNTEQFF

D: TRBD1
J: TRBJ2-2
V: TRBV6-1
size: -
DNA: TGTGCCAGTACCAGAAGACAGGGTGGCACCGGGGAGCTGTTTTTT
CDR3: CASTRRQGGTGELFF

D: -
J: TRBJ1-1
V: TRBV4-3
size: few
DNA: TGCGCCAGCAGCCGCGTACTGAACACTGAAGCTTTCTTT
CDR3: CASSRVLNTEAFF

D: -
J: TRBJ2-1
V: TRBV12-3/TRBV12-4
size: few
DNA: TGTGCCAGCAGAGAGGGGGGGGATGAGCAGTTCTTC
CDR3: CASREGGDEQFF

D: -
J: TRBJ2-2
V: TRBV25-1
size: few
DNA: TGTGCCAGCAGTGTGTCGGACACCGGGGAGCTGTTTTTT
CDR3: CASSVSDTGELFF

D: -
J: TRBJ2-7
V: TRBV7-2
size: many
DNA: TGTGCCAGCAGCTTAGGGGCCAGGGGTTACGAGCAGTACTTC
CDR3: CASSLGARGYEQYF

D: -
J: TRBJ2-7
V: TRBV21-1
size: -
DNA: TGTGCCAGCAGCAGAGGACTAATGAGCTCCTACGAGCAGTACTTC
CDR3: CASSRGLMSSYEQYF

D: -
J: TRBJ1-2
V: TRBV20-1
size: few
DNA: TGCAGTGCGGGTCGGACCTTAGATGGCTACACCTTC
CDR3: CSAGRTLDGYTF

D: -
J: TRBJ2-7
V: TRBV15
size: few
DNA: TGTGCCACCAGCATTGGGACAAACTACGAGCAGTACTTC
CDR3: CATSIGTNYEQYF

D: -
J: TRBJ2-1
V: TRBV5-1
size: few
DNA: TGCGCCAGCAGCCCCGGGCTTTTCTCCTACAATGAGCAGTTCTTC
CDR3: CASSPGLFSYNEQFF

D: -
J: TRBJ1-1
V: TRBV4-3
size: few
DNA: TGCGCCAGCAGCCCTGATTTGAACACTGAAGCTTTCTTT
CDR3: CASSPDLNTEAFF

D: -
J: TRBJ1-1
V: TRBV7-2
size: -
DNA: TGTGCCAGCAGTCCCCAGGGGCAGGGGAAAGCTTTCTTT
CDR3: CASSPQGQGKAFF

D: -
J: TRBJ2-7
V: TRBV4-2
size: -
DNA: TGTGCCAGCAGCCGTTCGGGGCGAACCTACGAGCAGTACTTC
CDR3: CASSRSGRTYEQYF

D: -
J: TRBJ2-2
V: TRBV5-1
size: -
DNA: TGCGCCAGCTGTGTCCGGTCCGCGAACACCGGGGAGCTGTTTTTT
CDR3: CASCVRSANTGELFF

D: TRBD1
J: TRBJ1-3
V: TRBV6-1
size: few
DNA: TGTGCCAGCAAACGACAGGGCGGAAACACCATATATTTT
CDR3: CASKRQGGNTIYF

D: -
J: TRBJ1-4
V: TRBV11-2
size: -
DNA: TGTGCCAGCAGCAAAAGAGGGCCGGGGGCTGAAAAACTGTTTTTT
CDR3: CASSKRGPGAEKLFF

D: TRBD2
J: TRBJ2-7
V: TRBV5-1
size: -
DNA: TGCGCCAGCAGCAGGGGACTAGCGGGAGCGAGGGAGCAGTACTTC
CDR3: CASSRGLAGAREQYF

D: -
J: TRBJ2-3
V: TRBV4-1
size: -
DNA: TGCGCCAGCAGCCACCCGACAGGAGAGAGCACAGATACGCAGTATTTT
CDR3: CASSHPTGESTDTQYF

D: TRBD1
J: TRBJ2-7
V: TRBV5-6
size: many
DNA: TGTGCCAGCAGCTTGAGGGCCACCGGGACAGGGTACCCTTACTTC
CDR3: CASSLRATGTGYPYF

D: -
J: TRBJ2-7
V: TRBV5-5
size: many
DNA: TGTGCCAGCAGCTTGGTCGCAGGGCCCACAGGGGAGCAGTACTTC
CDR3: CASSLVAGPTGEQYF

D: -
J: TRBJ1-5
V: TRBV20-1
size: few
DNA: TGCAGTGCTAGGGACGCGGGAGGGGGCAATCAGCCCCAGCATTTT
CDR3: CSARDAGGGNQPQHF

D: -
J: TRBJ2-1
V: TRBV7-3
size: -
DNA: TGTGCCAGCAGCTTAAGCTCGGCCGCCAATGAGCAGTTCTTC
CDR3: CASSLSSAANEQFF

D: -
J: TRBJ2-3
V: TRBV11-3
size: -
DNA: TGTGCCAGCAGCTCCAAGTCAACAAGCACAGATACGCAGTATTTT
CDR3: CASSSKSTSTDTQYF

D: -
J: TRBJ1-5
V: TRBV5-8
size: once
DNA: TGTGCCAGCAGCCTGCGTAGGGGCGGTTTTGGAAATCAGCCCCAGCATTTT
CDR3: CASSLRRGGFGNQPQHF

D: -
J: TRBJ2-2
V: TRBV11-2
size: few
DNA: TGTGCCAGCAGCCCCCGTTTCCGGTCAAAGCGGATGAACACCGGGGAGCTGTTTTTT
CDR3: CASSPRFRSKRMNTGELFF

D: TRBD2
J: TRBJ2-1
V: TRBV4-1
size: many
DNA: TGCGCCAGCAGCCAAGATAGGGCGGGACTAGCGGGGGGCGAGCAGTTCTTC
CDR3: CASSQDRAGLAGGEQFF

D: -
J: TRBJ1-5
V: TRBV28
size: -
DNA: TGTGCCAGCAGCTCTGTTCTAGGACGGTCTGTCAGCAATCAGCCCCAGCATTTT
CDR3: CASSSVLGRSVSNQPQHF

D: -
J: TRBJ2-5
V: TRBV7-9
size: -
DNA: TGTGCCAGCAGCTCGCTAGCGTTGCAAGAGACCCAGTACTTC
CDR3: CASSSLALQETQYF